A selection of T cell receptor beta chains follows, all from one sample in a study of metastatic and nonmetastatic thyroid tumors. Through MiXCR, TCRdb re-clonotyped the PCR reads. The sample has roughly 28,000 clones, approximately 17% seen once. Sequenced material: blood. The receptors stem from a female donor with papillary thyroid cancer or a benign thyroid nodule (not recorded which). Some clones in this sample may be carry-over from other donors' samples. The CDR3 runs from the conserved cysteine through the conserved F or W.

V gene	J gene	CDR3 length	CDR3 protein
TRBV5-1	TRBJ2-7	14	CASSFGSTSYEQYF
TRBV30	TRBJ2-7	14	CAWSASDITYEQYF
TRBV5-1	TRBJ2-3	16	CASSLASGSGSDTQYF
TRBV12-3/TRBV12-4	TRBJ1-4	15	CASSRTGTGGEKLFF
TRBV12-3/TRBV12-4	TRBJ1-1	12	CASSSTYREFFF
TRBV9	TRBJ2-1	15	CASSASQSSYNEQFF
TRBV6-1	TRBJ1-5	16	CASRSQGVGGLQPQHF
TRBV2	TRBJ2-7	15	CASSEGTRAPYEQYF
TRBV6-1	TRBJ1-2	12	CASSERDNGYTF
TRBV20-1	TRBJ2-1	18	CSASGAGSAISSYNEQFF
TRBV7-7	TRBJ2-6	15	CASSPSEAGANVLTF
TRBV4-2	TRBJ2-1	16	CASSLLGAGGVNEQFF
TRBV5-4	TRBJ2-3	14	CASSLYPGADTQYF
TRBV6-1	TRBJ2-7	17	CASSDSGAPRGSYGQYF
TRBV10-1	TRBJ2-7	12	CASSGGQSEQYF
TRBV2	TRBJ1-3	15	CASIPPGLAANTIYF
TRBV29-1	TRBJ2-7	14	CSVKGQEDSYEQYF
TRBV27	TRBJ2-5	15	CASNVIAGGPETQYF
TRBV30	TRBJ1-4	15	CAWSHWLTTNEKLFF
TRBV12-3/TRBV12-4	TRBJ2-1	16	CASRPGEVVRGGEQFF
TRBV7-9	TRBJ2-5	14	CASSLRTGQETQYF
TRBV5-4	TRBJ1-1	18	CASSLARTGMPPITEAFF
TRBV5-5	TRBJ2-7	15	CASSLLAGLPYEQYF
TRBV7-3	TRBJ2-5	14	CASSLSRVQETQYF
TRBV5-1	TRBJ2-2	15	CASAPGPSSGGELFF
TRBV20-1	TRBJ1-2	13	CSAITQGNYGYTF
TRBV20-1	TRBJ2-3	16	CSARYGLSGNTDTQYF
TRBV28	TRBJ2-7	17	CASRYLGREGQTYEQYF
TRBV12-3/TRBV12-4	TRBJ2-1	16	CVSSLLATSGRGEQFF
TRBV20-1	TRBJ2-1	14	CSARSVAKYNEQFF
TRBV12-3/TRBV12-4	TRBJ2-7	14	CASRRTSGSYEQYF
TRBV5-1	TRBJ2-5	13	CASRRGGLETKYF
TRBV5-4	TRBJ2-7	15	CASSLGGGSSYEQYF
TRBV20-1	TRBJ2-7	16	CSAPSVVPQLYGKQYF
TRBV7-3	TRBJ2-3	15	CASSLTATSTDTQYF
TRBV11-2	TRBJ2-7	14	CASSLNLDSYEQYF
TRBV7-2	TRBJ2-4	19	CASSLAGGLAGGGGNIQYF
TRBV20-1	TRBJ1-2	14	CSARDRDTNYGYTF
TRBV10-3	TRBJ1-2	15	CAIIPGLQGAFGYTF
TRBV28	TRBJ2-3	16	CASCRARTGVTDTQYF
TRBV5-1	TRBJ2-7	16	CASSLAMGQGSYEQYF